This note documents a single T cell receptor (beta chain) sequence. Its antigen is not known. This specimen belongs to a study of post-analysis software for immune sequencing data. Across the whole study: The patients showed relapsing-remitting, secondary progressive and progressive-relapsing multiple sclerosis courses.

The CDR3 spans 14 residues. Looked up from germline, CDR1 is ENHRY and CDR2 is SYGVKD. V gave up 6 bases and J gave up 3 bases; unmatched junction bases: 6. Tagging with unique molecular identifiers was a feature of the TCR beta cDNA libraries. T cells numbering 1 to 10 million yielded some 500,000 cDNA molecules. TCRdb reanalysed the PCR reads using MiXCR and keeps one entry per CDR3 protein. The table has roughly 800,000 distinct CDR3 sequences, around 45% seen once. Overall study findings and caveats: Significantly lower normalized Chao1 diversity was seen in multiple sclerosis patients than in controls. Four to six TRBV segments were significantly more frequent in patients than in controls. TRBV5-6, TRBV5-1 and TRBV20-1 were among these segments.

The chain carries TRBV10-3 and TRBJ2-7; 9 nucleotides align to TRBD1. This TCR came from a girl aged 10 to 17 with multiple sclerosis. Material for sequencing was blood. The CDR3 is CAISSGTGIYEQYF. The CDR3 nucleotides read TGTGCCATCAGCTCCGGGACAGGGATCTACGAGCAGTACTTC.